The clone carrying this T cell receptor beta chain was recorded many times. RNA transcripts served as the template for amplifying TCR beta CDR3 regions. The primer set for the first-round RT-PCR of the TCR CDR3 was HTBI. MiXCR, run by TCRdb on the multiplex PCR reads, gives a single entry per CDR3 protein. The data show around 690,000 distinct CDR3 sequences, roughly a sixth seen once. The study excluded patients with uncontrolled infection, other autoimmune disease, pregnancy or lactation. Looked up from germline, CDR1 is SQVTM and CDR2 is ANQGSEA. V lost 0 bases and J lost 0; bases outside the gene matches: 3. This CDR3 is built from 16 residues. This sample is drawn from a study of T cells in Graves' hyperthyroidism and ophthalmopathy.

The sequenced material came from blood. The TCR originated in a man aged 50 to 59 with Graves' hyperthyroidism. The V call is TRBV29-1, the J call TRBJ2-1, with 9 bases that match TRBD2. The CDR3 region has the DNA TGCAGCGTTGAAGAGAGCGGGAGGAGCTCCTACAATGAGCAGTTCTTC. Translated: CSVEESGRSSYNEQFF.